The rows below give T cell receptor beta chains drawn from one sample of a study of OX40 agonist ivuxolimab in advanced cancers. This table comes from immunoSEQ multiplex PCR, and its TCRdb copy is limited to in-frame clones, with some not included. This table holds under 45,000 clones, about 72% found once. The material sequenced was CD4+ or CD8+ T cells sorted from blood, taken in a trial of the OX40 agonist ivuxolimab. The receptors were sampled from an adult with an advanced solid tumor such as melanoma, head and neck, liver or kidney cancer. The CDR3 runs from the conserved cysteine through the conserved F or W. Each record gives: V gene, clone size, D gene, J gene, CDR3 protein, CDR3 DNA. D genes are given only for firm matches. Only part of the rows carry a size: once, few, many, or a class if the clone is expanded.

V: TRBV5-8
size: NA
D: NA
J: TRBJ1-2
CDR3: CASTQGVNYGYTF
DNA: TGTGCCAGCACCCAGGGAGTTAACTATGGCTACACCTTC

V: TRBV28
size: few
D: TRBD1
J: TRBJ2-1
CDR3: CASTQGALRGNEQFF
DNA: TGTGCCAGCACCCAGGGGGCCCTGAGGGGGAATGAGCAGTTCTTC

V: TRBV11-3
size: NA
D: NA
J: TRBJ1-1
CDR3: CASSLGGRKTEAFF
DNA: TGTGCCAGCAGCCTCGGGGGTCGGAAGACTGAAGCTTTCTTT

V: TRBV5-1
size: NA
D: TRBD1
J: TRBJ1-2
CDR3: CASSLAGGANYGYTF
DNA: TGCGCCAGCAGCTTGGCAGGGGGCGCAAACTATGGCTACACCTTC

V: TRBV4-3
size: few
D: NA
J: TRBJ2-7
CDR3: CASSQEDGFEGQYF
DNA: TGCGCCAGCAGCCAAGAGGATGGGTTTGAGGGGCAGTACTTC

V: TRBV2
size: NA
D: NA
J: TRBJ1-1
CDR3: CASSGAATEAFF
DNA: TGTGCCAGCAGTGGAGCAGCCACTGAAGCTTTCTTT

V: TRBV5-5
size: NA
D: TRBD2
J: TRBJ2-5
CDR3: CASSQLAGEETQYF
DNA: TGCGCCAGCAGCCAATTAGCGGGGGAAGAGACCCAGTACTTC

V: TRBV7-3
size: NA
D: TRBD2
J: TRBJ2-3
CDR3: CASSLGLAGFTDTQYF
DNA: TGTGCCAGCAGCTTAGGGCTAGCGGGATTCACAGATACGCAGTATTTT

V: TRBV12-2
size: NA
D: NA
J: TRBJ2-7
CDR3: CASRLKRDLHEQYF
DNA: TGTGCAAGTCGCTTAAAGCGGGACCTCCACGAGCAGTACTTC

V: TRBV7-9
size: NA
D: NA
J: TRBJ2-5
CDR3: CASSLPLRAAEETQYF
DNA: TGTGCCAGCAGCTTACCTTTACGAGCGGCGGAAGAGACCCAGTACTTC

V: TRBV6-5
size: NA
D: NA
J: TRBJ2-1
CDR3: CASRVSGGNEQFF
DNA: TGTGCCAGCAGGGTTAGCGGAGGGAATGAGCAGTTCTTC

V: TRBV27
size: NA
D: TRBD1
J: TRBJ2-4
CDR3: CASSLSGTGGPLAKNIQYF
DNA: TGTGCCAGCAGTTTATCCGGGACAGGGGGCCCCTTGGCCAAAAACATTCAGTACTTC

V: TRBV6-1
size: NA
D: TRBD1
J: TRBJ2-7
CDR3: CASSESTGGFYEQYF
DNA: TGTGCCAGCAGTGAATCTACAGGGGGGTTCTACGAGCAGTACTTC

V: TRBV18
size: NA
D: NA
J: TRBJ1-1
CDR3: CASSPPVSGWNTEAFF
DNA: TGTGCCAGCTCACCACCAGTGTCAGGGTGGAACACTGAAGCTTTCTTT

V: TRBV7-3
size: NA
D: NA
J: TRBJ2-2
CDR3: CASSFPEGGRDTGELFF
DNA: TGTGCCAGCAGCTTCCCGGAGGGGGGGAGGGACACCGGGGAGCTGTTTTTT

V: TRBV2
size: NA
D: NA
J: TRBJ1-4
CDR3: CAASRTGATNEKLFF
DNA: TGTGCCGCCAGCAGGACCGGTGCAACTAATGAAAAACTGTTTTTT

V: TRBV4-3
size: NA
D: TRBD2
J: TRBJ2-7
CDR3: CASSQEETSVSYEQYF
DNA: TGCGCCAGCAGCCAAGAGGAGACTAGCGTCTCCTACGAGCAGTACTTC

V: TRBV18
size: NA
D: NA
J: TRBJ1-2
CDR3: CASSPAGHPDYGYTF
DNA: TGTGCCAGCTCACCCGCGGGACACCCGGACTATGGCTACACCTTC

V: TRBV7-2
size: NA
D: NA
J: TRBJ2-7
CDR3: CASSFKRALSYEQYF
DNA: TGTGCCAGCAGCTTTAAGCGGGCACTCTCCTACGAGCAGTACTTC

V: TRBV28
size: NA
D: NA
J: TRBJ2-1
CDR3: CASSSYNEQFF
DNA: TGTGCCAGCAGCAGTTACAATGAGCAGTTCTTC

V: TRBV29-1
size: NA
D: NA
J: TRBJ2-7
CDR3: CSVAPDKAYEQYF
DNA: TGCAGCGTCGCTCCCGATAAAGCCTACGAGCAGTACTTC

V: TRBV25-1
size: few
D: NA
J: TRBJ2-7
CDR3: CASSELADEQYF
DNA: TGTGCCAGCAGTGAACTCGCAGACGAGCAGTACTTC

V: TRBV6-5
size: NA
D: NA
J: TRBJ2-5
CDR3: CASSYYPGQETQYF
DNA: TGTGCCAGCAGTTACTACCCAGGGCAAGAGACCCAGTACTTC

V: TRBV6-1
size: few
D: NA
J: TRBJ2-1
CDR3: CASSGELLGSSEQFF
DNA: TGTGCCAGCAGTGGCGAACTGCTGGGGAGCTCTGAGCAGTTCTTC

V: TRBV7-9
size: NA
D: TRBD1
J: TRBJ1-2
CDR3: CASSDTILQGRGGYTF
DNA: TGTGCCAGCAGCGATACTATCTTACAGGGGAGGGGTGGCTACACCTTC

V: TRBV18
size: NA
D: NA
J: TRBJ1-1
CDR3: CASSQKNTEAFF
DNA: TGTGCCAGCTCCCAGAAGAACACTGAAGCTTTCTTT

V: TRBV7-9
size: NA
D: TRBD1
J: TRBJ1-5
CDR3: CASRHDDPGQANQPQHF
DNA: TGTGCCAGCAGACACGACGATCCGGGACAGGCAAATCAGCCCCAGCATTTT

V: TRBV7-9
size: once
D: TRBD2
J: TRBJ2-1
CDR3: CASSPPSGGNNEQFF
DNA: TGTGCCAGCAGCCCTCCTAGCGGGGGGAACAATGAGCAGTTCTTC

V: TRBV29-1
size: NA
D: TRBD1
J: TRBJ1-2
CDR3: CSALMTGTKFNYGYTF
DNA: TGCAGCGCCCTGATGACAGGGACAAAATTTAACTATGGCTACACCTTC

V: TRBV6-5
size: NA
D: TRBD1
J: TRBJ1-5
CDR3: CASSFGQGNQPQHF
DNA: TGTGCCAGCAGCTTCGGACAGGGCAATCAGCCCCAGCATTTT

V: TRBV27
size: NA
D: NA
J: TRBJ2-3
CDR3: CASSLWQGLTTDTQYF
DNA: TGTGCCAGCAGTTTATGGCAGGGGCTAACCACAGATACGCAGTATTTT

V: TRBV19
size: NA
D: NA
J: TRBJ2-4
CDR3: CASSIGWRGRLAKNIQYF
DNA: TGTGCCAGTAGTATCGGGTGGCGGGGACGACTAGCCAAAAACATTCAGTACTTC

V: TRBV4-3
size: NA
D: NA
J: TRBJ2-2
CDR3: CASSPSGVAGELFF
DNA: TGCGCCAGCAGCCCCTCCGGGGTAGCCGGGGAGCTGTTTTTT

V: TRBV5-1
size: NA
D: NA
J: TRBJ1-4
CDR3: CASSPSGIANEKLFF
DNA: TGCGCCAGCAGCCCATCGGGGATAGCTAATGAAAAACTGTTTTTT

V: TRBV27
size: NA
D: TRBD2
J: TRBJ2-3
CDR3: CASSLRTAGQLAGGGGTDTQYF
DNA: TGTGCCAGCAGCCTACGGACAGCAGGCCAGCTAGCGGGAGGGGGGGGAACAGATACGCAGTATTTT

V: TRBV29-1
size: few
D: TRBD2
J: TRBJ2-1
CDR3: CSVAGGVNEQFF
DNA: TGCAGCGTTGCTGGGGGGGTCAATGAGCAGTTCTTC

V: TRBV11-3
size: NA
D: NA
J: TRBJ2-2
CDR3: CASSFGGGELFF
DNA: TGTGCCAGCAGTTTCGGTGGCGGGGAGCTGTTTTTT

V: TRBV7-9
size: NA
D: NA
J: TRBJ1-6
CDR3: CASSLRQGLVSPLHF
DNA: TGTGCCAGCAGCTTACGGCAGGGGTTGGTTTCACCCCTCCACTTT

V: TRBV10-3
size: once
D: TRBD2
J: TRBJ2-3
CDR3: CAISEPGLAVTDTQYF
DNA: TGTGCCATCAGTGAGCCGGGACTAGCGGTTACAGATACGCAGTATTTT

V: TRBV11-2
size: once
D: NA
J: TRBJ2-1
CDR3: CASSLGRVSRDEQFF
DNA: TGTGCCAGCAGCTTAGGCAGGGTTTCAAGGGATGAGCAGTTCTTC

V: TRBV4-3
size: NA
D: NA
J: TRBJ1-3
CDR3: CASSQDRGSGNTIYF
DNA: TGCGCCAGCAGCCAAGATAGAGGTTCTGGAAACACCATATATTTT

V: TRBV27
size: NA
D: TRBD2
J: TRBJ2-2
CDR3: CASRGLAGVGGELFF
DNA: TGTGCCAGCAGGGGACTAGCGGGGGTGGGCGGGGAGCTGTTTTTT

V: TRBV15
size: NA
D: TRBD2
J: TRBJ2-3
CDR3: CATSSLAGRTDTQYF
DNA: TGTGCCACCAGCAGCCTAGCGGGGAGGACAGATACGCAGTATTTT

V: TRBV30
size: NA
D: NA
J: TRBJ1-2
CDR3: CAWNLAYGYTF
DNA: TGTGCCTGGAACTTGGCCTATGGCTACACCTTC

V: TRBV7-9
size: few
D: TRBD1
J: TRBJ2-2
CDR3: CARGQGPAQNGELFF
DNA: TGTGCCAGGGGACAGGGGCCCGCACAAAACGGGGAGCTGTTTTTT

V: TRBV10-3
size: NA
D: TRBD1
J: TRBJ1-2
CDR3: CAISDLGQGNTF
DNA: TGTGCCATCAGTGACCTTGGACAGGGGAACACCTTC

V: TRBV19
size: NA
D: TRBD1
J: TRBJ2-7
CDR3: CASSTQQGAGNEQYF
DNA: TGTGCCAGTAGTACGCAACAGGGGGCTGGGAACGAGCAGTACTTC

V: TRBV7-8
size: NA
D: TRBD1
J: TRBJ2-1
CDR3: CASSYWTGADNEQFF
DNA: TGTGCCAGCAGTTACTGGACAGGGGCTGACAATGAGCAGTTCTTC

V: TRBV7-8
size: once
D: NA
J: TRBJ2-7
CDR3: CASSLAAGMGYEQYF
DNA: TGTGCCAGCAGCTTAGCGGCGGGGATGGGATACGAGCAGTACTTC

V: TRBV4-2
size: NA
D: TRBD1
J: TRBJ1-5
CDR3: CASSPDRDSNQPQHF
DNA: TGTGCCAGCAGCCCCGACAGGGATAGCAATCAGCCCCAGCATTTT